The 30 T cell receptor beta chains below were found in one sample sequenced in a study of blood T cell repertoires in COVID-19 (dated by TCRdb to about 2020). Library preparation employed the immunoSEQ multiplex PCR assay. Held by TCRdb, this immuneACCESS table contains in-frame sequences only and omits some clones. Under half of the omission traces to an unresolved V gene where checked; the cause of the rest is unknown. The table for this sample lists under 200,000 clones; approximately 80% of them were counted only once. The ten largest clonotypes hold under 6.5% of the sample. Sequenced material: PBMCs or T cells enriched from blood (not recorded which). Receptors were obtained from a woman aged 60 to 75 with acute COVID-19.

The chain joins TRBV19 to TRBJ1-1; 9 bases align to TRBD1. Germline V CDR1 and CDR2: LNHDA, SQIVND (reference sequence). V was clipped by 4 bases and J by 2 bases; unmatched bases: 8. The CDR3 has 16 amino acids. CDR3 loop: CASSTRPGQGNTEAFF. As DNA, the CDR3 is TGTGCCAGTAGTACTCGACCGGGACAGGGAAACACTGAAGCTTTCTTT.

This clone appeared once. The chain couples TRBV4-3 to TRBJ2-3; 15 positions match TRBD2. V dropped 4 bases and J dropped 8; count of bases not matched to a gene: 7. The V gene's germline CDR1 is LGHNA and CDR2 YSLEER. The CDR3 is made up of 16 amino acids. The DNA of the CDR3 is TGCGCCAGCAGCCCGGGACTAGCGGGAGGAGCCGGTACGCAGTATTTT. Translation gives CASSPGLAGGAGTQYF.

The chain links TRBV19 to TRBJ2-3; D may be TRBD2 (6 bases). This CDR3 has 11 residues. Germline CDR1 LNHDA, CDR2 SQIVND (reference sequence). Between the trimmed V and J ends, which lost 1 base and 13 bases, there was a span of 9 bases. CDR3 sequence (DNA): TGTGCCAGTAGTATAGGGGACTCCAAGTATTTT. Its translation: CASSIGDSKYF.

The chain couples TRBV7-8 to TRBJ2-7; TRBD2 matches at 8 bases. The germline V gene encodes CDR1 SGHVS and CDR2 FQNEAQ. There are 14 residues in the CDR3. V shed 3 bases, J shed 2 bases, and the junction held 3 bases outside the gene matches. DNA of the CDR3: TGTGCCAGCAGCTTTAGCGGGGTTACCTACGAGCAGTACTTC. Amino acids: CASSFSGVTYEQYF.

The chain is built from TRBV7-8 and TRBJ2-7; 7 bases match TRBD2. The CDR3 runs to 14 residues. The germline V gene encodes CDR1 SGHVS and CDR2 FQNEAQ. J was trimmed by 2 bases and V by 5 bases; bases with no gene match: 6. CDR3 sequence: CASSTRRGAYEQYV. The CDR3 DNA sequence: TGTGCCAGCAGCACCAGACGGGGGGCCTACGAGCAGTACGTC.

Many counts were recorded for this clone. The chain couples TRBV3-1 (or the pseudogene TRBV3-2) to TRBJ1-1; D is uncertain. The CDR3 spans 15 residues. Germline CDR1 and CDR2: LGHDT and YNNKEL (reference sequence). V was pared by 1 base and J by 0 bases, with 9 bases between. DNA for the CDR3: TGTGCCAGCAGCCAAGCATTACTCATGAACACTGAAGCTTTCTTT. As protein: CASSQALLMNTEAFF.

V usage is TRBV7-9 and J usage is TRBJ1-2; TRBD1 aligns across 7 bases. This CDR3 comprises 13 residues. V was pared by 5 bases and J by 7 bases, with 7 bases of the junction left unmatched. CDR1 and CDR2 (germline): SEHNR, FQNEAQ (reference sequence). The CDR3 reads CASSRDRVGGYTF. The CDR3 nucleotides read TGTGCCAGCAGCCGCGACAGGGTTGGTGGCTACACCTTC.

DNA of the CDR3: TGTGCCAGCAGACTAGCGGGGGGGCCCGAGACCCAGTACTTC. Translation gives CASRLAGGPETQYF. The rearrangement uses TRBV28 and TRBJ2-5, with TRBD2 matching 13 bases. J lost 5 bases, V lost 6 bases, and 3 bases had no gene match. Germline V lookup: CDR1 MDHEN, CDR2 SYDVKM. The CDR3 consists of 14 residues.

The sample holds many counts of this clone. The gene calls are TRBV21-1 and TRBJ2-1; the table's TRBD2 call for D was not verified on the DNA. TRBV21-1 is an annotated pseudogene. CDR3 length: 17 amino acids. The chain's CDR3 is CASSKKPSGRKYNEQFF. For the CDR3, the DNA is TGTGCCAGCAGCAAAAAGCCTAGCGGGAGAAAGTACAATGAGCAGTTCTTC.

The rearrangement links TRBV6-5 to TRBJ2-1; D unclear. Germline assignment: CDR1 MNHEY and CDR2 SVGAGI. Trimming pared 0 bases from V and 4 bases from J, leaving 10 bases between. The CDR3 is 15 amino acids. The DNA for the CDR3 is TGTGCCAGCAGTTACTCGAGAAGCGCTTACAATGAGCAGTTCTTC. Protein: CASSYSRSAYNEQFF.

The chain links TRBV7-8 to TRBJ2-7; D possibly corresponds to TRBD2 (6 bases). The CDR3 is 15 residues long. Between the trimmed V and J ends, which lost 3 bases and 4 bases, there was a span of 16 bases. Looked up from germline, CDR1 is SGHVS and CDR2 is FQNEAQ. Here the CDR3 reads CASSFTRRAEYEQYF. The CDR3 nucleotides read TGTGCCAGCAGCTTCACCCGGAGGGCGGAATACGAGCAGTACTTC.

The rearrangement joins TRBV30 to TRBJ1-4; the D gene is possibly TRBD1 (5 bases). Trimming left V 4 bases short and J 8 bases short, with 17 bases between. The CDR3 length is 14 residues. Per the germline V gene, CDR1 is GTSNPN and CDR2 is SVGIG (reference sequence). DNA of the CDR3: TGTGCCTGGACCCGGGCCGCGGAGGGGGAAAAACTGTTTTTT. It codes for CAWTRAAEGEKLFF.

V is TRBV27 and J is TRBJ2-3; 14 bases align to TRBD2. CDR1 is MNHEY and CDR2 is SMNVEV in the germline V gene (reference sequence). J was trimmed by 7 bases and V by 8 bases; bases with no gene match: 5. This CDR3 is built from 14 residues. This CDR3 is CASPRTSGGYTQYF. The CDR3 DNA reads TGTGCCAGCCCACGGACTAGCGGGGGGTATACGCAGTATTTT.

The CDR3 nucleotides read TGTGCCAGCTCACCACCAGCAGGGTTCCATGGCTACACCTTC. Translating gives CASSPPAGFHGYTF. The genes are TRBV18 and TRBJ1-2; a possible D gene is TRBD1 (5 bases). The CDR3 contains 14 residues. The V end was cut by 0 bases, the J end by 6 bases, with 11 bases between. Germline loops: CDR1 KGHSH, CDR2 LQKENI.

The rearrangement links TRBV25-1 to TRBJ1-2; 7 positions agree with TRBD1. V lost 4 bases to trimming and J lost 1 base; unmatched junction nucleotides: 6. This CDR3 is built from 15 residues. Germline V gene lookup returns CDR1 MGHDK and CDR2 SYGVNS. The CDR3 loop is CASSARDRNNYGYTF. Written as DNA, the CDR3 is TGTGCCAGCAGTGCAAGGGACAGAAATAACTATGGCTACACCTTC.

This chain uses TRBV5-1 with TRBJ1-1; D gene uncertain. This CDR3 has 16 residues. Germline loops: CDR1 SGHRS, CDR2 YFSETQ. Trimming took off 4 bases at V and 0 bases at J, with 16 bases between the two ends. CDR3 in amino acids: CASSRNAFEMNTEAFF. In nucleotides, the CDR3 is TGCGCCAGCAGCCGCAATGCCTTCGAGATGAACACTGAAGCTTTCTTT.

CDR3 DNA sequence: TGCGCCAGCAGCTTGGGACTAGCGATGAGCAATGAGCAGTTCTTC. Protein sequence: CASSLGLAMSNEQFF. V and J are TRBV5-1 and TRBJ2-1, with TRBD2 matching 8 bases. The V gene's germline CDR1 is SGHRS and CDR2 YFSETQ. Germline trimming cut 0 bases from V and 6 bases from J; bases unmatched to any gene: 5. The CDR3 is 15 amino acids.

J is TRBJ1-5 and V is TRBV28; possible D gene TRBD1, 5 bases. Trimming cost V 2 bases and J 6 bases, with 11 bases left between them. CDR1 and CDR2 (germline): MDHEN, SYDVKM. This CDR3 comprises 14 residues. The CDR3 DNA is TGTGCCAGCAGTTTAGGTTCAGGGCTTCAGCCCCAGCATTTT. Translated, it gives CASSLGSGLQPQHF. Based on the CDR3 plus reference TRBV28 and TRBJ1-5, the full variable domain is DVKVTQSSRYLVKRTGEKVFLECVQDMDHENMFWYRQDPGLGLRLIYFSYDVKMKEKGDIPEGYSVSREKKERFSLILESASTNQTSMYLCASSLGSGLQPQHFGDGTRLSIL.

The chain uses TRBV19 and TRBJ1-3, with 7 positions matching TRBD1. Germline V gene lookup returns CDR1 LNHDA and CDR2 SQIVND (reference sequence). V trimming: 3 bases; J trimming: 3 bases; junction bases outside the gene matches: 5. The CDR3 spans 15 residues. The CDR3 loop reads CASSIEGAGGNTIYF. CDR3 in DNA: TGTGCCAGTAGTATCGAGGGGGCAGGTGGAAACACCATATATTTT.

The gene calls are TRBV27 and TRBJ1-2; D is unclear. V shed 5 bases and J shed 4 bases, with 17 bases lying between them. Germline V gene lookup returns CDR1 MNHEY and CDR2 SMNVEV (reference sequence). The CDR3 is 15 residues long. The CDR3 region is CASSRRGPYSYGYTF. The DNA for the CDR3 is TGTGCCAGCAGTCGACGGGGTCCGTATAGCTATGGCTACACCTTC.

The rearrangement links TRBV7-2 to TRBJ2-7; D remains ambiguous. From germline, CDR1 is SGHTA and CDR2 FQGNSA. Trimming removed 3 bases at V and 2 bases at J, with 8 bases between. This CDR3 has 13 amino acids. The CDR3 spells CASSLNFPYEQYF. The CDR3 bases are TGTGCCAGCAGCTTGAACTTCCCCTACGAGCAGTACTTC. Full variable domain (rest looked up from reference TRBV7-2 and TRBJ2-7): GAGVSQSPSNKVTEKGKDVELRCDPISGHTALYWYRQSLGQGLEFLIYFQGNSAPDKSGLPSDRFSAERTGGSVSTLTIQRTQQEDSAVYLCASSLNFPYEQYFGPGTRLTVT.

For the CDR3, the DNA is TGTGCCAGCAGCCAACAGGGTTCCTATAATTCACCCCTCCACTTT. Its translation is CASSQQGSYNSPLHF. V gene TRBV5-4 combines with J gene TRBJ1-6; maybe TRBD1 (6 bases). Germline-derived CDR1 and CDR2 are SGHNT and YYREEE (reference sequence). CDR3 size: 15 residues. The germline V and J ends were trimmed by 4 bases and 1 base, with 9 bases remaining between them.

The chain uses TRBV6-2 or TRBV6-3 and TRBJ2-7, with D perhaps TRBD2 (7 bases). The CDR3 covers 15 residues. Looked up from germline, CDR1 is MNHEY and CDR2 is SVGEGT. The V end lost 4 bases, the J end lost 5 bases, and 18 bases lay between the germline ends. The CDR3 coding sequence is TGTGCCAGCAGTTCTGCTAAGGGGGGGAGCCACGAGCAGTACTTC. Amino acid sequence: CASSSAKGGSHEQYF.

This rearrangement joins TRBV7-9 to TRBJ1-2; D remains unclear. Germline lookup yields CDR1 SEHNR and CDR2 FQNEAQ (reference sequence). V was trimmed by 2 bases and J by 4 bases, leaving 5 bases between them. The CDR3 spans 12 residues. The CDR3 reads CASSLTVYGYTF. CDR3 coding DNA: TGTGCCAGCAGCTTAACAGTCTATGGCTACACCTTC.

CDR3 bases: TGTGCCAGTACCATCGGACAGGGGGCTCTTTATAGCAATCAGCCCCAGCATTTT. This encodes CASTIGQGALYSNQPQHF. The V call is TRBV19, the J call TRBJ1-5, with TRBD1 matching over 11 bases. The CDR3 consists of 18 residues. Germline V gene lookup returns CDR1 LNHDA and CDR2 SQIVND (reference sequence). V lost 7 bases, J lost 0 bases, and 11 bases stayed unmatched.

The CDR3 coding sequence is TGTGCCACCCGAGGTGGCACAGATACGCAGTATTTT. Encoded protein: CATRGGTDTQYF. The chain is built from TRBV10-3 and TRBJ2-3; D gene ambiguous. Deletions cut 10 bases from V and 1 base from J, with 9 bases between. The CDR3 totals 12 residues. Germline assignment: CDR1 ENHRY and CDR2 SYGVKD.

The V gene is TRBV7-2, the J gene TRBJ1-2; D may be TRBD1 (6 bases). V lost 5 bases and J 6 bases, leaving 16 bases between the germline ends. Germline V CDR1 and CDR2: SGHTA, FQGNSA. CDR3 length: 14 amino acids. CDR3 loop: CASSLYRQAHGYTF. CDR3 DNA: TGTGCCAGCAGCCTCTACCGACAGGCACATGGCTACACCTTC.

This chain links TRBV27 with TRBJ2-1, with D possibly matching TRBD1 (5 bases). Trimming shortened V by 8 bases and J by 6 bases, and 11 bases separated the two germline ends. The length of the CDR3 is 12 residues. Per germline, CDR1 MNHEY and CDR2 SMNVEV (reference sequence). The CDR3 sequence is CASVGAGNEQFF. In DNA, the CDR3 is TGTGCCAGCGTAGGGGCAGGCAATGAGCAGTTCTTC.

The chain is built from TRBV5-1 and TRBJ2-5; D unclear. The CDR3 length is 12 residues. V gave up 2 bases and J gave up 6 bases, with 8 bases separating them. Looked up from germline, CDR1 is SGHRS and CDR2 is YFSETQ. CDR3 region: CASSFIRQTQYF. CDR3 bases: TGCGCCAGCAGCTTTATCCGTCAGACCCAGTACTTC. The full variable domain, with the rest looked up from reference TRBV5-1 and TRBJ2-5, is KAGVTQTPRYLIKTRGQQVTLSCSPISGHRSVSWYQQTPGQGLQFLFEYFSETQRNKGNFPGRFSGRQFSNSRSEMNVSTLELGDSALYLCASSFIRQTQYFGPGTRLLVL.

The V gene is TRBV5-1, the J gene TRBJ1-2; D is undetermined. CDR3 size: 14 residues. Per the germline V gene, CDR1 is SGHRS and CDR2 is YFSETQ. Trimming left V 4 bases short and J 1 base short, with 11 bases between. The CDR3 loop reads CASSPHGDNYGYTF. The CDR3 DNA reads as TGCGCCAGCAGCCCCCACGGGGATAACTATGGCTACACCTTC.